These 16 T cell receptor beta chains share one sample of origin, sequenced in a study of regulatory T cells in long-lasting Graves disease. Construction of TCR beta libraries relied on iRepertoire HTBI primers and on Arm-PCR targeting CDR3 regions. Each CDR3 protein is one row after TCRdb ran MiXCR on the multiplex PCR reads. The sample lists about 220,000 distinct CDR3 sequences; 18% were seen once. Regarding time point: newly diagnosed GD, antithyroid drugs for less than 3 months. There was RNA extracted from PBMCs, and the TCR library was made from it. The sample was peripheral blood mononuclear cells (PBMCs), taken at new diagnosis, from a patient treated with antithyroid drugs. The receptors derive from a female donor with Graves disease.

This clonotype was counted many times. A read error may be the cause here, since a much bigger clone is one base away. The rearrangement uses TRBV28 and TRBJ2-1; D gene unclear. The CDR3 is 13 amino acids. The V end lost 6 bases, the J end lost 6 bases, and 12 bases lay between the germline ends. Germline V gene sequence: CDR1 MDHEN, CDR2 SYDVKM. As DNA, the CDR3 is TGTGCCAGCAGCCAACCAAACTGCAATGAGCAGTTCTTC. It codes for CASSQPNCNEQFF.

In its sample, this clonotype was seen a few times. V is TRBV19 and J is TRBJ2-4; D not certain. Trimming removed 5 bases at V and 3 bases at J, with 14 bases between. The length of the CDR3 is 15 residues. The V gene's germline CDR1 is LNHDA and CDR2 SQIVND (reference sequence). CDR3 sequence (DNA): TGTGCCAGTAGTCTCGGCCTGTCGGTCAAAAACATTCAGTACTTC. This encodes CASSLGLSVKNIQYF.

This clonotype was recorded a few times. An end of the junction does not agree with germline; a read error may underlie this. As DNA, the CDR3 is TGTACCAGCAGACAGGGCGGAGGAAGCAATCAGCCCCAGCATTTT. It codes for CTSRQGGGSNQPQHF. This chain uses TRBV6-1 with TRBJ1-5, with TRBD1 matching 7 bases. This CDR3 has 15 residues. CDR1 MNHNS and CDR2 SASEGT come from the germline V gene.

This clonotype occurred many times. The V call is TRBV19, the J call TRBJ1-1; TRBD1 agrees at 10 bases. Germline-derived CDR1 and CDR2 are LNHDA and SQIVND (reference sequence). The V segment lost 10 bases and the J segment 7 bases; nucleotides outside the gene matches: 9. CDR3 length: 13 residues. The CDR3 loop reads CATRDRGNGEAFF. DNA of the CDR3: TGTGCCACCCGGGACAGGGGTAACGGTGAAGCTTTCTTT. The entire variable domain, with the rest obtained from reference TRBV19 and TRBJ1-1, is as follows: DGGITQSPKYLFRKEGQNVTLSCEQNLNHDAMYWYRQDPGQGLRLIYYSQIVNDFQKGDIAEGYSVSREKKESFPLTVTSAQKNPTAFYLCATRDRGNGEAFFGQGTRLTVV.

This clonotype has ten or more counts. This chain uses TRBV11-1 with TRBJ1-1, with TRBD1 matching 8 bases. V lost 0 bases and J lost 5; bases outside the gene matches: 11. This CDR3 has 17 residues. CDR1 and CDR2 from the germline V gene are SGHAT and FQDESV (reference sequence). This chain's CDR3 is CASSLALRTGSKTEAFF. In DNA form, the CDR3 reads TGTGCCAGCAGCTTAGCCCTAAGGACAGGGAGTAAGACTGAAGCTTTCTTT. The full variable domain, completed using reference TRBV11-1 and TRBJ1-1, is EAEVAQSPRYKITEKSQAVAFWCDPISGHATLYWYRQILGQGPELLVQFQDESVVDDSQLPKDRFSAERLKGVDSTLKIQPAELGDSAMYLCASSLALRTGSKTEAFFGQGTRLTVV.

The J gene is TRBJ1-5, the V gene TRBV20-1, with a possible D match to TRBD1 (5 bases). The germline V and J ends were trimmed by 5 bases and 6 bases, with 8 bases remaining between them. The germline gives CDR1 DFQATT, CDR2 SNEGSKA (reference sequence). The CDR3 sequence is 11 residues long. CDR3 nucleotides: TGCAGTGCTCCCAGGGCTCAGCCCCAGCATTTT. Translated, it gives CSAPRAQPQHF.

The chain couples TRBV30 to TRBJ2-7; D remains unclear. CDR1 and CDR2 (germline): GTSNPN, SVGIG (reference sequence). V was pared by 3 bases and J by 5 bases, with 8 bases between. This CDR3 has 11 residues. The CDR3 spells CAWSESDEQYF. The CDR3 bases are TGTGCCTGGAGCGAATCTGACGAGCAGTACTTC.

The CDR3 reads CASSSHWGRPFFYGYTF. The CDR3 coding sequence is TGTGCCAGCAGCTCCCACTGGGGGAGGCCTTTTTTCTATGGCTACACCTTC. This rearrangement joins TRBV7-2 to TRBJ1-2, with D possibly TRBD1 on 5 matching bases. Between the trimmed V and J ends, which lost 4 bases and 4 bases, there was a span of 22 bases. The CDR3 has 17 amino acids. From germline, CDR1 is SGHTA and CDR2 FQGNSA.

The CDR3 DNA is TGTGCCAGCAGATCCGGAAGGAGACCCTCGGACAATGAGCAGTTCTTC. The encoded protein is CASRSGRRPSDNEQFF. The genes are TRBV7-9 and TRBJ2-1; D remains unclear. This CDR3 is 16 amino acids long. V gave up 6 bases and J gave up 5 bases, with 20 bases separating them. The germline CDR1 and CDR2 sequences are SEHNR and FQNEAQ (reference sequence).

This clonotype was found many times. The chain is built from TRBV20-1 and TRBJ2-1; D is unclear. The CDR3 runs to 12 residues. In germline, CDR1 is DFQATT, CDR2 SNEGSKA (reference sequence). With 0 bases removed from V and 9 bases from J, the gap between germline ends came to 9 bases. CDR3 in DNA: TGCAGTGCTAGAGATGGAAAGGGTGAGCAGTTCTTC. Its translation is CSARDGKGEQFF.

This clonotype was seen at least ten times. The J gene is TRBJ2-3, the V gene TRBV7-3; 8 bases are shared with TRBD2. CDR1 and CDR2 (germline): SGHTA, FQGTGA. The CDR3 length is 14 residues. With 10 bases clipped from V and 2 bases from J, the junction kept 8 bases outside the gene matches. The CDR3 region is CATGAGGFTDTQYF. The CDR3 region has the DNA TGTGCCACCGGGGCGGGAGGCTTCACAGATACGCAGTATTTT. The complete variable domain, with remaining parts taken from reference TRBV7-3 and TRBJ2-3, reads GAGVSQTPSNKVTEKGKYVELRCDPISGHTALYWYRQSLGQGPEFLIYFQGTGAADDSGLPNDRFFAVRPEGSVSTLKIQRTERGDSAVYLCATGAGGFTDTQYFGPGTRLTVL.

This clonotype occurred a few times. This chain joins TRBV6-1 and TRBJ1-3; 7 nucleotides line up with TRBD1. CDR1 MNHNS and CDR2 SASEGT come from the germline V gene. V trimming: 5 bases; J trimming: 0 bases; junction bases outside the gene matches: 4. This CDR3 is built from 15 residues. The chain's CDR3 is CASSTGQHSGNTIYF. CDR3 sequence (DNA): TGTGCCAGCAGTACGGGACAGCACTCTGGAAACACCATATATTTT.

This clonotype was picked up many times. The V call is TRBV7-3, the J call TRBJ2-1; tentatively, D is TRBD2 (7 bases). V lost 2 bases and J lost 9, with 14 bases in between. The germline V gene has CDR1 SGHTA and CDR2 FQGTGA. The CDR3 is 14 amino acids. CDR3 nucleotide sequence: TGTGCCAGCAGCTTAGCGGTGAGGGGGGGTGAGCAGTTCTTC. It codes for CASSLAVRGGEQFF. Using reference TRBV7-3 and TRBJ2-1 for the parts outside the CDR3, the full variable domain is GAGVSQTPSNKVTEKGKYVELRCDPISGHTALYWYRQSLGQGPEFLIYFQGTGAADDSGLPNDRFFAVRPEGSVSTLKIQRTERGDSAVYLCASSLAVRGGEQFFGPGTRLTVL.

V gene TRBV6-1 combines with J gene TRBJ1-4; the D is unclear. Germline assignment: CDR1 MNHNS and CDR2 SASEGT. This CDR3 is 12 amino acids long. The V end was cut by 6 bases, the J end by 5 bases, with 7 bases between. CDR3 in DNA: TGTGCCAGCAGAAACACCAATGAAAAACTGTTTTTT. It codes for CASRNTNEKLFF.

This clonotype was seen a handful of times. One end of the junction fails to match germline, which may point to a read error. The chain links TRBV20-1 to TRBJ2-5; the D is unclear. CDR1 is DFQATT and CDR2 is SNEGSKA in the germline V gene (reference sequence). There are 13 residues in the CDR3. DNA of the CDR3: TGCAGTGCTCCGGCCGAGGCGCGAGAGGCCCAGTACTTC. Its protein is CSAPAEAREAQYF.

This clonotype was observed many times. The CDR3 nucleotides read TGTGCCAGCCGGGACGGGTGGGAAGAGACCCAGTACTTC. This codes for CASRDGWEETQYF. The chain couples TRBV6-1 to TRBJ2-5; TRBD1 or TRBD2 may be the D gene (5 bases each). The CDR3 is 13 residues long. CDR1 is MNHNS and CDR2 is SASEGT in the germline V gene. Trimming took off 8 bases at V and 3 bases at J, with 13 bases between the two ends.